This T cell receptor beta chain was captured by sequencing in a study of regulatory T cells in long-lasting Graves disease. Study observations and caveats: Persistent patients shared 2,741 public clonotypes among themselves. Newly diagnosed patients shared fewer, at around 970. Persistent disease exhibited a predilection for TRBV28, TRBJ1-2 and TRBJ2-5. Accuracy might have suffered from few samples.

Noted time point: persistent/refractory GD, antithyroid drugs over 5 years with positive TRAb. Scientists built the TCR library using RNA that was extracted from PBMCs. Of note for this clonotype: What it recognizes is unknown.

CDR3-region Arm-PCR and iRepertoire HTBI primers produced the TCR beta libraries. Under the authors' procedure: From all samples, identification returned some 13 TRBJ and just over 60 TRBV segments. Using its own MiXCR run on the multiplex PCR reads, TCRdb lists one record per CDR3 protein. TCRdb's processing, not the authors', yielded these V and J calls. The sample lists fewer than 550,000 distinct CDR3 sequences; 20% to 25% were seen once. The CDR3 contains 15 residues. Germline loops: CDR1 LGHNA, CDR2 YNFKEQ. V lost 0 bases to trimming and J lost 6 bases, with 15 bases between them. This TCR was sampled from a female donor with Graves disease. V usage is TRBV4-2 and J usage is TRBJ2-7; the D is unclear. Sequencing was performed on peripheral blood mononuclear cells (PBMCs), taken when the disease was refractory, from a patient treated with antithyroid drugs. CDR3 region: CASSQEATAALEQYF. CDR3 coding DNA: TGTGCCAGCAGCCAAGAGGCGACCGCGGCCCTCGAGCAGTACTTC.